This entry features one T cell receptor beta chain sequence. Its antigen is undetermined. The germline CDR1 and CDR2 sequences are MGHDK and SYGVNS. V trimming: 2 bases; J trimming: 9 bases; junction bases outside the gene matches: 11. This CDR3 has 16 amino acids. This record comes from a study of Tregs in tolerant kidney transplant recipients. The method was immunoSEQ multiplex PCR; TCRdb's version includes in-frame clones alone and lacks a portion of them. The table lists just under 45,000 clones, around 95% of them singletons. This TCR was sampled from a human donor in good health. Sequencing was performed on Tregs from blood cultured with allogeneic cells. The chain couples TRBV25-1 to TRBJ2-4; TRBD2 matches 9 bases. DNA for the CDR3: TGTGCCAGCAGTGAAGTCCGCGGGAGGGCCTTACCCATTCAGTACTTC. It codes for CASSEVRGRALPIQYF.